This T cell receptor (beta chain) was captured in a study of blood T cell repertoires in COVID-19. Libraries were prepared by immunoSEQ multiplex PCR; TCRdb keeps only in-frame clonotypes and omits some of them. Of 250,000 or so clones in the sample, 90% to 95% were seen once. The CDR3 length is 14 residues. In germline, CDR1 is MNHEY, CDR2 SMNVEV (reference sequence). Between the trimmed V and J ends, which lost 3 bases and 2 bases, there was a span of 10 bases. The chain has TRBV27 and TRBJ1-1; D remains ambiguous. Sequencing was performed on PBMCs or T cells enriched from blood (not recorded which). The sequence came from a human donor in a cohort exposed to, infected with or recovered from COVID-19 (not recorded which). The donor label of this sample is uncertain. The DNA for the CDR3 is TGTGCCAGCAGTTTTAACAGACAAAACACTGAAGCTTTCTTT. This translates into CASSFNRQNTEAFF.